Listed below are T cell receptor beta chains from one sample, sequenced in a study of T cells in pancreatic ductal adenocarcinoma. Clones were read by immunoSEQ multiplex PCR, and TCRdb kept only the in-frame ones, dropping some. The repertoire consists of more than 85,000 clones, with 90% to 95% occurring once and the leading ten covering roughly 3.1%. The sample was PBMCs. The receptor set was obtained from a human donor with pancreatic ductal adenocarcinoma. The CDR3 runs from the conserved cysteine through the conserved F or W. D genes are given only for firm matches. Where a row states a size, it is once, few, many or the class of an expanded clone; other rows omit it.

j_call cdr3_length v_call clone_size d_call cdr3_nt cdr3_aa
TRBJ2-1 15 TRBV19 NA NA TGTGCCAGTAGTAAGGGCAGGGCAGGAACCAATGAGCAGTTCTTC CASSKGRAGTNEQFF
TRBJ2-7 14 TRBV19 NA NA TGTGCCAGTAGTGGCCAGGGTGGGCCTTACGAGCAGTACTTC CASSGQGGPYEQYF
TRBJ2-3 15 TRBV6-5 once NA TGTGCCAGCAGTTACCGGGAGGAGGGGGCAGATACGCAGTATTTT CASSYREEGADTQYF
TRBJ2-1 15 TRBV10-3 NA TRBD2 TGTGCCATCAGCGTTGGGGTTAGCGGGAACAATGAGCAGTTCTTC CAISVGVSGNNEQFF
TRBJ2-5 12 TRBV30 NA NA TGTGCCTGGAGAGAGAGGGGGGAGACCCAGTACTTC CAWRERGETQYF
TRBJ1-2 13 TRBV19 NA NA TGTGCCAGTAGTATAGAACGAGGACTCGGCTACACCTTC CASSIERGLGYTF
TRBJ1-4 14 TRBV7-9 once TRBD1 TGTGCCAGCAGCTTGTGGGGACAGGATGAAAAACTGTTTTTT CASSLWGQDEKLFF
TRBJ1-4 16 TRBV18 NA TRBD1 TGTGCCAGCTCACCGGGACAGGGGCGGACTAATGAAAAACTGTTTTTT CASSPGQGRTNEKLFF
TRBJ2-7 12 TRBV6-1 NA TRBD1 TGTGCCAGTACAGGGGGCGGCTACGAGCAGTACTTC CASTGGGYEQYF
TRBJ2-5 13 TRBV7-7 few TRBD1 TGTGCCAGCAGCACAGACAGGGAAGAGACCCAGTACTTC CASSTDREETQYF
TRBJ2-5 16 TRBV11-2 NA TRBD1 TGTGCCAGCAGCCCCGGGACAGGGTTCATTGAAGAGACCCAGTACTTC CASSPGTGFIEETQYF
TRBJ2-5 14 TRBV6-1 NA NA TGTGCCAGCAGGGCCCCGAGGGTGCCAGAGACCCAGTACTTC CASRAPRVPETQYF
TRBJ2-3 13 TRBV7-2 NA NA TGTGCCAGCAGCCAACTTGTCGGAGATACGCAGTATTTT CASSQLVGDTQYF
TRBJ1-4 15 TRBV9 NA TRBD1 TGTGCCAGCAGCGTAGCAGGGGGCGATGGTGAAAAACTGTTTTTT CASSVAGGDGEKLFF